Given below is one T cell receptor beta chain in context. This CDR3 is built from 13 residues. Between the trimmed V and J ends, which lost 1 base and 0 bases, there was a span of 4 bases. Per germline, CDR1 SGHDT and CDR2 YYEEEE. These data come from a study of graft-versus-host responses after intestinal transplantation. The repertoire was sequenced with immunoSEQ multiplex PCR; TCRdb's copy has only in-frame clones and lacks some. In the table there are approximately 24,000 clones, around 94% of which are singletons. The clonotype comes from a human patient who received an intestinal transplant, so some T cells may come from the graft donor. The chain links TRBV5-6 to TRBJ1-2; D is undetermined. Sequencing used PBMCs, obtained roughly 30 days after intestinal transplant. The CDR3 bases are TGTGCCAGCAGCTTGACAGCTAACTATGGCTACACCTTC. Protein product: CASSLTANYGYTF.